Described below is a single T cell receptor (beta chain) sequence and its context. CDR1 is SGHNT and CDR2 is YENEEA in the germline V gene. This CDR3 spans 14 amino acids. Germline trimming cut 5 bases from V and 5 bases from J; bases unmatched to any gene: 6. This sample was included in a study of blood T cell repertoires in COVID-19. Study-level background: Acute and convalescent COVID-19 specimens originated in the United States, Italy and Spain. T cells, B-cell-depleted T cells, or PBMCs supplied cDNA or gDNA.

Participant-given clinical history determined each cohort assignment. As processed by the authors: Amplification of reference gene primers provided the estimated nucleated cell counts. Profiling relied on immunoSEQ multiplex PCR, and the TCRdb table lists in-frame clones only, not all of them. The V and J calls and clone size were taken over from that table, and D and trimming were inferred from the DNA. The table includes about 400,000 clones, approximately 90% detected once. The V and J genes are TRBV11-3 and TRBJ2-1, with 7 bases that match TRBD1. Sequencing used PBMCs or T cells enriched from blood (not recorded which). This clonotype was sampled from a woman in her late teens or twenties with acute COVID-19. CDR3 coding DNA: TGTGCCAGCAGCCGATTCACAGGGGACAATGAGCAGTTCTTC. This sequence encodes CASSRFTGDNEQFF.